The 27 T cell receptor beta chains given below trace back to one sample, sequenced in a study of T cell clonality in common variable immunodeficiency. TCRdb's copy holds only in-frame clones and misses some; the assay was immunoSEQ multiplex PCR. Recorded here are tens of thousands of clones, none singletons. The specimen sequenced was peripheral blood mononuclear cells. The receptors shown here come from a person between 18 and 75 years old in good health.

At least ten counts were recorded for this clone. Coverage ceases 3 residues before the CDR3 finishes, and the germline J gene fills in the end. The rearrangement links TRBV29-1 to TRBJ1-1; D gene unclear. Trimming took 3 bases from V and 5 from J, leaving 7 bases between them. This CDR3 is built from 11 residues. Germline assignment: CDR1 SQVTM and CDR2 ANQGSEA. CDR3 region: CSVDEGTEAFF. Incomplete CDR3 DNA: TGCAGCGTTGATGAAGGGACTGAA. The full variable domain, rest sourced from reference TRBV29-1 and TRBJ1-1, is SAVISQKPSRDICQRGTSLTIQCQVDSQVTMMFWYRQQPGQSLTLIATANQGSEATYESGFVIDKFPISRPNLTFSTLTVSNMSPEDSSIYLCSVDEGTEAFFGQGTRLTVV.

This clone was seen more than once but under ten times. The read terminates 3 residues ahead of where the CDR3 ends, so the germline J gene completes it. This chain joins TRBV7-2 and TRBJ2-1; D may be TRBD2 (6 bases). Germline V gives CDR1 SGHTA, CDR2 FQGNSA. Trimming took 6 bases from V and 5 from J, leaving 17 bases between them. The CDR3 is 15 amino acids. The CDR3 bases that were read are TGTGCCAGCAGGAGCTCCGGACTACCAAACAATGAG. Encoded protein: CASRSSGLPNNE. The complete CDR3 sequence is CASRSSGLPNNEQFF.

With respect to this clone: The read comes to an end 3 residues before the CDR3 does, leaving the germline J gene to fill in the end. V gene TRBV18 combines with J gene TRBJ2-1; possible D gene TRBD2, 6 bases. Germline CDR1 is KGHSH and CDR2 is LQKENI. V lost 3 bases and J lost 9, with 15 bases in between. The CDR3 is 14 amino acids. The CDR3 bases that were read are TGTGCCAGCTCACCCCCGGGACTGGATGGTGAG. Its translation is CASSPPGLDGE. The whole CDR3 protein reads CASSPPGLDGEQFF.

This clone was found a few times. The CDR3 end falls 3 residues outside the read, so it is completed with the germline J gene. V and J are TRBV7-6 and TRBJ2-7, with TRBD1 as a possible D gene (5 bases). Trimming cost V 5 bases and J 5 bases, with 16 bases left between them. Germline loops: CDR1 SGHVS, CDR2 FNYEAQ. CDR3 length equals 14 residues. This chain's CDR3 is CASSRTQSGNEQYF. CDR3 bases read: TGTGCCAGCAGCCGTACTCAATCAGGGAACGAG.

This clone occurred a few times. The read ends 3 residues shy of where the CDR3 ends; the end is completed using the germline J gene. The J gene is TRBJ2-7, the V gene TRBV7-8; no reliable D call. Germline CDR1 and CDR2: SGHVS and FQNEAQ. Deletions cut 1 base from V and 5 bases from J, with 6 bases between. The CDR3 contains 12 residues. CDR3 DNA (partial): TGTGCCAGCAGCTTAGAAGCCCACGAG. Its translation is CASSLEAHE. The CDR3 in its entirety is CASSLEAHEQYF.

This clone was recorded at least ten times. The read finishes 3 residues shy of the CDR3 end, and the germline J gene is used to complete it. The V and J genes are TRBV15 and TRBJ2-7, with TRBD2 identical over 9 bases. Germline assignment: CDR1 LNHNV and CDR2 YYDKDF (reference sequence). The CDR3 totals 16 residues. The V gene end was trimmed by 0 bases and the J gene end by 1 base; junction bases not matched to a gene: 4. The CDR3: CATSRELAGVSYEQYF. CDR3 bases read: TGTGCCACCAGCAGAGAACTAGCGGGTGTATCCTACGAG.

There are many counts of this clone. Coverage ceases 3 residues before the CDR3 finishes, and the germline J gene fills in the end. V gene TRBV10-3 combines with J gene TRBJ2-2; D unresolved. The V end was cut by 10 bases, the J end by 5 bases, with 8 bases between. Per germline, CDR1 ENHRY and CDR2 SYGVKD. There are 11 residues in the CDR3. CDR3 sequence reads: CASSGTGELFF. CDR3 DNA, as far as it was read: TGTGCCAGCTCGGGTACCGGGGAG.

This clone occurred many times. The covered CDR3 bases are TGTGCCAGCAGCCAAGGAGCTATTAACACCGGGGAG. Amino acids: CASSQGAINTGE. The full CDR3 reads CASSQGAINTGELFF. The gene calls are TRBV3-1 (or the pseudogene TRBV3-2) and TRBJ2-2; D remains unclear. The read gets to within 3 residues of the CDR3 end, and the germline J gene fills in the rest. The length of the CDR3 is 15 residues. V lost 1 base, J lost 2 bases, and 8 bases lay in between. Germline-derived CDR1 and CDR2 are LGHDT and YNNKEL (reference sequence).

This clone was observed at least ten times. The read ends 3 residues early relative to the CDR3; the germline J gene fills the gap. The chain links TRBV7-3 to TRBJ2-3; TRBD2 matches 13 bases. The CDR3 is made up of 17 amino acids. Trimming removed 6 bases from V and 0 bases from J; junction bases left unmatched: 6. In germline, CDR1 is SGHTA, CDR2 FQGTGA. The sequenced CDR3 bases are TGTGCCAGCAGACCTGGACTAGCGGGGGACAGCACAGATACG. Translated, it gives CASRPGLAGDSTDT. The whole CDR3 is CASRPGLAGDSTDTQYF.

This clone came up many times. The sequenced fragment ends 3 residues before the CDR3 boundary, so the rest is inferred from the germline J gene. The gene calls are TRBV18 and TRBJ1-5, with TRBD1 matching over 9 bases. This CDR3 contains 14 residues. The junction had 4 bases not matched to a gene; V was cut back by 6 bases and J by 4 bases. The germline V gene encodes CDR1 KGHSH and CDR2 LQKENI. Incomplete CDR3 DNA: TGTGCCAGCTCCCCCGGGACAGGGAATCAGCCC. It codes for CASSPGTGNQP. The CDR3 in full is CASSPGTGNQPQHF.

This clone was recorded at least ten times. The CDR3 end lies 3 residues beyond the end of the read and is filled in from the germline J gene. The sample contains more than one DNA sequence encoding this CDR3. V usage is TRBV30 and J usage is TRBJ1-2; D may be TRBD1 (5 bases). The length of the CDR3 is 12 residues. Per germline, CDR1 GTSNPN and CDR2 SVGIG (reference sequence). The V gene lost 1 base and the J gene lost 3 bases, with 6 bases spanning the gap. CDR3 bases read: TGTGCCTGGAGTGGGGGGGACTATGGC. Translating it yields CAWSGGDYG. The complete CDR3 protein is CAWSGGDYGYTF.

This clone was seen many times. The DNA ends 3 residues before the CDR3 does, and the rest of the CDR3 is filled in from the germline J gene. V usage is TRBV6-2 or TRBV6-3 and J usage is TRBJ1-5, with a weak D call TRBD1 (5 bases). The CDR3 extends over 14 amino acids. Trimming took 6 bases from V and 6 from J, leaving 15 bases between them. Germline lookup yields CDR1 MNHEY and CDR2 SVGEGT. CDR3 protein: CASSLNRNGQPQHF. The part of the CDR3 DNA that was read is TGTGCCAGCAGCCTGAACAGGAACGGTCAGCCC.

This clone was seen many times. The read halts 3 residues ahead of the CDR3 end, with the missing end drawn from the germline J gene. This rearrangement joins TRBV7-8 to TRBJ1-4; 7 bases are shared with TRBD1. Germline trimming cut 5 bases from V and 5 bases from J; bases unmatched to any gene: 5. Germline V gene sequence: CDR1 SGHVS, CDR2 FQNEAQ. This CDR3 comprises 14 residues. CDR3 sequence reads: CASSETGTNEKLFF. Partial CDR3 DNA: TGTGCCAGCAGCGAGACAGGGACCAATGAAAAA.

This clone was observed many times. The read ends 3 residues early relative to the CDR3; the germline J gene fills the gap. The chain uses TRBV12-3 or TRBV12-4 and TRBJ2-1, with 8 bases identical to TRBD2. The CDR3 is made up of 14 amino acids. V was pared by 5 bases and J by 4 bases, with 4 bases of the junction left unmatched. Incomplete CDR3 DNA: TGTGCCAGCAGTCATGCGGGGGGATACAATGAG. This codes for CASSHAGGYNE. From start to end, the CDR3 is CASSHAGGYNEQFF.

This clone was seen repeatedly, ten times or more. The sequence runs out 3 residues before the end of the CDR3; the remainder is reconstructed from the germline J gene. This chain joins TRBV4-1 and TRBJ2-1, with TRBD2 identical over 10 bases. The germline CDR1 and CDR2 sequences are MGHRA and YSYEKL. This CDR3 has 18 amino acids. V trimming: 1 base; J trimming: 1 base; junction bases outside the gene matches: 7. The CDR3 here is CASSQVLGLAASYNEQFF. CDR3 DNA, as far as it was read: TGCGCCAGCAGCCAAGTATTAGGACTAGCGGCTTCCTACAATGAG.

This clone was seen ten or more times. The sequenced fragment ends 3 residues before the CDR3 boundary, so the rest is inferred from the germline J gene. The chain joins TRBV5-5 to TRBJ2-7; D not certain. CDR3 length equals 15 residues. Trimming stripped 0 bases from V and 1 base from J, with 11 bases between. Germline loops: CDR1 SGHKS, CDR2 YYEKEE (reference sequence). The CDR3: CASSLEARGSYEQYF. The covered CDR3 bases are TGTGCCAGCAGCTTGGAGGCTAGAGGATCCTACGAG.

Ten or more counts support this clone. The read finishes 3 residues shy of the CDR3 end, and the germline J gene is used to complete it. V and J are TRBV7-2 and TRBJ2-2; TRBD2 is a possible D gene (5 bases). The CDR3 runs 15 residues. Trimming removed 5 bases at V and 6 bases at J, with 16 bases between. Looked up from germline, CDR1 is SGHTA and CDR2 is FQGNSA. The CDR3 sequence: CASSPPGVAPGELFF. The sequenced part of the CDR3 DNA is TGTGCCAGCAGCCCGCCCGGGGTAGCCCCCGGGGAG.

This clone was seen at least ten times. The read halts 3 residues ahead of the CDR3 end, with the missing end drawn from the germline J gene. The V gene is TRBV30, the J gene TRBJ2-7, with no clear D. Trimming left V 5 bases short and J 5 bases short, with 13 bases between. CDR3 length: 12 residues. Germline V gives CDR1 GTSNPN, CDR2 SVGIG (reference sequence). The covered CDR3 bases are TGTGCCTGGGGTCAGTCTCGGGACGAG. This translates into CAWGQSRDE. From start to end, the CDR3 is CAWGQSRDEQYF.

This clone was seen repeatedly, ten times or more. The CDR3 goes on 3 residues after the read ends, and that part is filled in from the germline J gene. This chain joins TRBV10-1 and TRBJ2-1; D may be TRBD2 (5 bases). This CDR3 spans 13 amino acids. The germline gives CDR1 WNHNN, CDR2 SYGVQD (reference sequence). V lost 6 bases and J lost 9, with 15 bases in between. Here the CDR3 reads CASSLLEAGEQFF. The sequenced part of the CDR3 DNA is TGCGCCAGCAGCCTACTAGAGGCCGGTGAG.

This clone was counted ten times or more. The CDR3 goes on 3 residues after the read ends, and that part is filled in from the germline J gene. The rearrangement uses TRBV30 and TRBJ2-7; D uncertain. The germline gives CDR1 GTSNPN, CDR2 SVGIG (reference sequence). Between the trimmed V and J ends, which lost 0 bases and 1 base, there was a span of 10 bases. This CDR3 comprises 14 residues. The DNA read from the CDR3 is TGTGCCTGGAGTGTAAGGGCCAGATCCTACGAG. Encoded protein: CAWSVRARSYE. The full CDR3 reads CAWSVRARSYEQYF.

This clone was counted ten times or more. The CDR3 end falls 3 residues outside the read, so it is completed with the germline J gene. The rearrangement uses TRBV29-1 and TRBJ2-1; D is undetermined. CDR1 and CDR2 from the germline V gene are SQVTM and ANQGSEA. The CDR3 is 12 residues long. Trimming shortened V by 3 bases and J by 4 bases, and 7 bases separated the two germline ends. CDR3 DNA (partial): TGCAGCGTTGAGGCTCCGTACAATGAG. Translating it yields CSVEAPYNE. The whole CDR3 reads CSVEAPYNEQFF.

This clone was seen ten or more times. The read stops 3 residues short of the end of the CDR3; the missing end is completed from the germline J gene. The chain links TRBV19 to TRBJ2-1, with a weak D call TRBD1 (5 bases). Germline CDR1 LNHDA, CDR2 SQIVND (reference sequence). Trimming took 11 bases from V and 8 from J, leaving 13 bases between them. The CDR3 is 11 residues long. The DNA read from the CDR3 is TGTGCCTGCAGGGATATTGATGAG. It encodes CACRDIDE. The CDR3 in full is CACRDIDEQFF.

The table lists this clone with many counts. The read stops 3 residues short of the end of the CDR3; the missing end is completed from the germline J gene. This chain links TRBV2 with TRBJ2-2; the D gene is possibly TRBD2 (6 bases). Between the trimmed V and J ends, which lost 6 bases and 5 bases, there was a span of 19 bases. CDR3 length: 16 residues. Looked up from germline, CDR1 is SNHLY and CDR2 is FYNNEI. CDR3 DNA (partial): TGTGCCAGCAGAGAGAGGTGGAGGGTCGGAACCGGGGAG. Protein sequence: CASRERWRVGTGE. The full CDR3 reads CASRERWRVGTGELFF.

This clone was seen repeatedly, ten times or more. Read data end 3 residues before the CDR3 end; the end is taken from the germline J gene. The chain is built from TRBV11-1 and TRBJ2-2, with D maybe TRBD1 (6 bases). The CDR3 loop spans 15 amino acids. Trimming took off 5 bases at V and 5 bases at J, with 15 bases between the two ends. Germline assignment: CDR1 SGHAT and CDR2 FQDESV (reference sequence). The part of the CDR3 DNA that was read is TGTGCCAGCAGCACCAGACAGGCATGGACCGGGGAG. Translated: CASSTRQAWTGE. The full CDR3 reads CASSTRQAWTGELFF.

This clone has a count of ten or more. The read terminates 3 residues ahead of where the CDR3 ends, so the germline J gene completes it. The chain employs TRBV30 and TRBJ2-3; D not resolved. This CDR3 is built from 16 residues. The germline CDR1 and CDR2 sequences are GTSNPN and SVGIG (reference sequence). The ends were cut back, 6 bases at V and 0 bases at J, with 19 bases in the middle. The CDR3 here is CACLSPPNSSTDTQYF. The sequenced part of the CDR3 DNA is TGTGCCTGCCTATCTCCCCCGAATTCAAGCACAGATACG.

The table lists this clone with many counts. The missing CDR3 end, 3 residues past where the read stops, is filled in from the germline J gene. The J gene is TRBJ1-1, the V gene TRBV20-1; no reliable D call. This CDR3 region has 13 residues. Germline V gene lookup returns CDR1 DFQATT and CDR2 SNEGSKA (reference sequence). The V end lost 6 bases, the J end lost 1 base, and 12 bases lay between the germline ends. The sequenced CDR3 bases are TGCAGTGCGGCCGCGCAGGAGAACACTGAA. This codes for CSAAAQENTE. The CDR3 reads in full as CSAAAQENTEAFF.

This clone was detected many times. Sequencing ends 3 residues short of the CDR3 end; the germline J gene provides the rest. The rearrangement joins TRBV30 to TRBJ2-7, with D possibly TRBD2 on 7 matching bases. The V end was cut by 4 bases, the J end by 4 bases, with 17 bases between. The CDR3 has 14 residues. Germline-derived CDR1 and CDR2 are GTSNPN and SVGIG (reference sequence). CDR3: CAWNGRGLTYEQYF. The DNA read from the CDR3 is TGTGCCTGGAATGGGCGGGGGCTTACATACGAG.